This T cell receptor (beta chain) was documented in a study of blood T cell repertoires in COVID-19. Study overall: PBMCs, B-cell-depleted T cells, or T cells provided the cDNA or gDNA that made up the material.

Those enrolled, adults aged roughly 18 to 95 years, came from 25 or so US areas. CDR1 is KGHDR, CDR2 SFDVKD, per germline. CDR3 size: 12 residues. Trimming removed 9 bases from V and 2 bases from J, with 9 bases in between. Original analysis: By means of reference gene primer amplification, nucleated cell counts were estimated. The assay was immunoSEQ multiplex PCR, and TCRdb's table has in-frame clones only and misses some. Clone size and V and J calls were adopted from that table, with D and trimming inferred from the DNA. Of tens of thousands of clones listed, 75% to 90% are singletons. The source material was PBMCs or T cells enriched from blood (not recorded which). The receptor comes from a woman in her fifties or sixties with acute COVID-19. The V call is TRBV24-1, the J call TRBJ1-2; tentatively, D is TRBD1 (5 bases). The CDR3 bases are TGTGCCACCGGCCAGGGAAACTATGGCTACACCTTC. As protein: CATGQGNYGYTF.